Below, 7 T cell receptor beta chains from the same sample are listed, as sequenced in a study of T cells in Graves' hyperthyroidism and ophthalmopathy. Researchers took RNA transcripts and amplified the TCR beta CDR3 regions from them. With the HTBI primer set, the TCR CDR3 went through a first round of RT-PCR. TCRdb redid the calling of the multiplex PCR reads with MiXCR, one entry per CDR3 protein. Of about 360,000 distinct CDR3 sequences listed, 13% are singletons. Sequenced input: blood. The source is a man younger than 45 with Graves' hyperthyroidism that later progressed to Graves' ophthalmopathy.

This clonotype was observed at least ten times. This chain uses TRBV2 with TRBJ2-2; unclear D gene. The CDR3 contains 13 residues. The ends were cut back, 6 bases at V and 4 bases at J, with 9 bases in the middle. Germline V gene sequence: CDR1 SNHLY, CDR2 FYNNEI. The CDR3 DNA reads as TGTGCCAGCAGCAGGCTTCCCACCGGGGAGCTGTTTTTT. Amino acids: CASSRLPTGELFF.

This clonotype was detected ten times or more. The V call is TRBV27, the J call TRBJ2-3; the match to TRBD2 covers 7 bases. V lost 5 bases to trimming and J lost 0 bases; unmatched junction nucleotides: 11. Germline assignment: CDR1 MNHEY and CDR2 SMNVEV (reference sequence). CDR3 length: 17 residues. The chain's CDR3 is CASSPWVAGTSTDTQYF. CDR3 bases: TGTGCCAGCAGTCCCTGGGTAGCGGGCACTAGCACAGATACGCAGTATTTT.

This clonotype was detected a few times. This chain links TRBV3-1 with TRBJ2-7; no firm D call. Germline CDR1 LGHDT, CDR2 YNNKEL (reference sequence). The CDR3 is 12 amino acids. With 3 bases removed from V and 3 bases from J, the gap between germline ends came to 6 bases. The DNA for the CDR3 is TGTGCCAGCAGCCATATCGGCTACGAGCAGTACTTC. Translation: CASSHIGYEQYF.

The J gene is TRBJ2-2, the V gene TRBV6-1, with 8 bases lining up with TRBD1. CDR1 and CDR2 from the germline V gene are MNHNS and SASEGT. V lost 6 bases to trimming and J lost 1 base; unmatched junction nucleotides: 4. The CDR3 spans 15 residues. CDR3 region: CASSPGQENTGELFF. CDR3 nucleotide sequence: TGTGCCAGCAGCCCGGGACAGGAGAACACCGGGGAGCTGTTTTTT.

This clonotype was recorded many times. This chain links TRBV28 with TRBJ1-5; D is uncertain. The CDR3 is made up of 16 amino acids. CDR1 is MDHEN, CDR2 SYDVKM, per germline. V was trimmed by 3 bases and J by 4 bases, leaving 16 bases between them. CDR3 amino acids: CASSFVREPANQPQHF. In DNA form, the CDR3 reads TGTGCCAGCAGTTTTGTTCGGGAACCAGCGAATCAGCCCCAGCATTTT.

This clonotype was observed at least ten times. V usage is TRBV11-2 and J usage is TRBJ2-1; D could derive from TRBD1 or TRBD2 (5 bases each). The CDR3 runs 16 residues. The germline gives CDR1 SGHAT, CDR2 FQNNGV. The V and J ends lost 5 bases and 1 base respectively, with 15 bases between them. CDR3 residues: CASSLRDGKSYNEQFF. The CDR3 coding sequence is TGTGCCAGCAGCCTCAGGGACGGTAAATCCTACAATGAGCAGTTCTTC. Complete variable domain (other parts from reference TRBV11-2 and TRBJ2-1): EAGVAQSPRYKIIEKRQSVAFWCNPISGHATLYWYQQILGQGPKLLIQFQNNGVVDDSQLPKDRFSAERLKGVDSTLKIQPAKLEDSAVYLCASSLRDGKSYNEQFFGPGTRLTVL.

This clonotype was seen many times. V and J are TRBV6-1 and TRBJ1-2; 8 positions match TRBD1. The J segment lost 6 bases and the V segment lost 6 bases, leaving 6 bases of the junction unmatched. Germline V gene sequence: CDR1 MNHNS, CDR2 SASEGT. This CDR3 is built from 13 residues. The chain's CDR3 is CASSGTGIDGYTF. In DNA, the CDR3 is TGTGCCAGCAGCGGGACAGGAATAGATGGCTACACCTTC.